This entry lists 30 T cell receptor beta chains sequenced from one sample in a study of identical twins. TCRdb ran MiXCR on the 5' RACE reads and lists one entry per CDR3 protein. This sample has 450,000 or so distinct CDR3 sequences; approximately 14% occur once, and the top ten carry about 0.52%. This sample was also put to use in a study of yellow fever vaccine responses in identical twins.

The source material was CD4+ T cells sorted from blood. The source of these receptors is a woman under 30 in good health.

V gene TRBV29-1 combines with J gene TRBJ1-1; D not certain. The CDR3 extends over 13 amino acids. Trimming stripped 6 bases from V and 1 base from J, with 12 bases between. Germline CDR1 reads SQVTM; CDR2 reads ANQGSEA. DNA of the CDR3: TGCAGCGTAGACTTAAAACCGAACACTGAAGCTTTCTTT. Its protein is CSVDLKPNTEAFF.

The chain links TRBV2 to TRBJ1-5; weak D call: TRBD1 (5 bases). From germline, CDR1 is SNHLY and CDR2 FYNNEI. The CDR3 spans 15 residues. V was trimmed by 0 bases and J by 5 bases, leaving 11 bases between them. CDR3: CASSEALGGYQPQHF. Written as DNA, the CDR3 is TGTGCCAGCAGTGAAGCGCTCGGGGGTTATCAGCCCCAGCATTTT.

This chain uses TRBV2 with TRBJ2-5, with TRBD2 matching over 7 bases. This CDR3 is 14 amino acids long. CDR1 and CDR2 from the germline V gene are SNHLY and FYNNEI. Trimming took 0 bases from V and 5 from J; bases not matched to a gene: 3. The CDR3 DNA is TGTGCCAGCAGTGAAGCACGAGCGGGGGAGACCCAGTACTTC. Its translation: CASSEARAGETQYF.

This clonotype was seen more than once but under ten times. V is TRBV5-1 and J is TRBJ2-2, with 8 bases fitting TRBD1. The CDR3 contains 16 residues. V shed 4 bases, J shed 2 bases, and the junction held 7 bases outside the gene matches. CDR1 and CDR2 from the germline V gene are SGHRS and YFSETQ. The CDR3: CASSRQDRENTGELFF. The CDR3 DNA follows: TGCGCCAGCAGCCGACAGGACAGGGAAAACACCGGGGAGCTGTTTTTT.

This clonotype was observed at least ten times. This rearrangement joins TRBV9 to TRBJ2-1, with TRBD2 matching over 14 bases. Germline V gives CDR1 SGDLS, CDR2 YYNGEE. The CDR3 covers 15 residues. V shed 6 bases, J shed 8 bases, and the junction held 7 bases outside the gene matches. CDR3 loop: CASTPWTSGRHEQFF. The CDR3 nucleotides read TGTGCCAGCACCCCCTGGACTAGCGGGAGGCATGAGCAGTTCTTC.

In DNA form, the CDR3 reads TGCGCCAGCATCCCTGCCGCCGGGCCAGGTACGCAGTATTTT. It codes for CASIPAAGPGTQYF. The chain recombines TRBV5-1 with TRBJ2-3; no clear D gene. The CDR3 is 14 amino acids. V lost 6 bases and J lost 8, with 19 bases in between. In germline, CDR1 is SGHRS, CDR2 YFSETQ.

There are a few counts of this clonotype. The rearrangement links TRBV15 to TRBJ2-1; D ambiguous. V was pared by 1 base and J by 4 bases, with 8 bases between. This CDR3 has 14 residues. Germline V gene sequence: CDR1 LNHNV, CDR2 YYDKDF (reference sequence). Written as DNA, the CDR3 is TGTGCCACCAGCAGAGCCGCGCCATACAATGAGCAGTTCTTC. This sequence encodes CATSRAAPYNEQFF. Variable domain in full (rest from reference TRBV15 and TRBJ2-1): DAMVIQNPRYQVTQFGKPVTLSCSQTLNHNVMYWYQQKSSQAPKLLFHYYDKDFNNEADTPDNFQSRRPNTSFCFLDIRSPGLGDTAMYLCATSRAAPYNEQFFGPGTRLTVL.

This clonotype has only a few counts. This chain links TRBV12-3 or TRBV12-4 with TRBJ2-7; D possibly corresponds to TRBD1 (6 bases). This CDR3 contains 12 residues. With 7 bases removed from V and 5 bases from J, the gap between germline ends came to 12 bases. The CDR3 DNA is TGTGCCAGCACTATTAACAGGGACGAGCAGTACTTC. Encoded protein: CASTINRDEQYF.

This clonotype occurred a few times. The chain couples TRBV10-3 to TRBJ2-2; D remains unclear. The CDR3 is 12 amino acids. CDR1 ENHRY and CDR2 SYGVKD come from the germline V gene. Trimming pared 4 bases from V and 2 bases from J, leaving 2 bases between. The CDR3: CAISVNTGELFF. CDR3 nucleotides: TGTGCCATCAGTGTAAACACCGGGGAGCTGTTTTTT.

The genes are TRBV7-9 and TRBJ2-1; D gene unclear. Trimming removed 2 bases from V and 10 bases from J, with 15 bases in between. CDR1 is SEHNR and CDR2 is FQNEAQ in the germline V gene (reference sequence). The CDR3 is made up of 14 amino acids. The DNA of the CDR3 is TGTGCCAGCAGCTTAATCACAAGAGTGGGGGAGCAGTTCTTC. Translating it yields CASSLITRVGEQFF.

This clonotype was detected a few times. The chain is built from TRBV7-8 and TRBJ2-1; possible D gene TRBD1, 6 bases. Per the germline V gene, CDR1 is SGHVS and CDR2 is FQNEAQ. The CDR3 loop spans 16 amino acids. V lost 1 base and J lost 4, with 14 bases in between. CDR3 in amino acids: CASSLGRQGNYNEQFF. CDR3 sequence (DNA): TGTGCCAGCAGCTTAGGTCGGCAGGGGAATTACAATGAGCAGTTCTTC.

This clonotype came up a few times. The CDR3: CASSQVANRETQYF. CDR3 sequence (DNA): TGCGCCAGCAGCCAAGTGGCAAATCGAGAGACCCAGTACTTC. The V and J genes are TRBV4-3 and TRBJ2-5; D remains unclear. This CDR3 contains 14 residues. Trimming cost V 1 base and J 4 bases, with 10 bases left between them. The germline CDR1 and CDR2 sequences are LGHNA and YSLEER.

Ten or more counts support this clonotype. V is TRBV29-1 and J is TRBJ2-1, with 9 positions matching TRBD1. The V gene's germline CDR1 is SQVTM and CDR2 ANQGSEA. Trimming removed 4 bases from V and 3 bases from J; junction bases left unmatched: 4. CDR3 length: 14 residues. CDR3 nucleotide sequence: TGCAGCGTTGCCACAGGGGGCAACTACAATGAGCAGTTCTTC. Translation gives CSVATGGNYNEQFF.

The V gene is TRBV20-1, the J gene TRBJ2-7; 14 bases fit TRBD2. The germline gives CDR1 DFQATT, CDR2 SNEGSKA (reference sequence). V lost 6 bases, J lost 3 bases, and 22 bases stayed unmatched. The CDR3 loop spans 20 amino acids. CDR3 bases: TGCAGTGCCTTCGGACAGGGCGGGACTAGCGGGAGAGAGTCAGGCTACGAGCAGTACTTC. It codes for CSAFGQGGTSGRESGYEQYF.

The V and J genes are TRBV24-1 and TRBJ1-4; D gene ambiguous. The V end was cut by 4 bases, the J end by 8 bases, with 16 bases between. CDR3 length equals 15 residues. Germline lookup yields CDR1 KGHDR and CDR2 SFDVKD. In nucleotides, the CDR3 is TGTGCCACCAGTGACCCTGCGGACGTTGAGGAAAAACTGTTTTTT. Encoded protein: CATSDPADVEEKLFF.

V usage is TRBV4-3 and J usage is TRBJ2-7; 8 bases agree with TRBD2. V gave up 0 bases and J gave up 2 bases; unmatched junction bases: 15. There are 19 residues in the CDR3. Germline V gene sequence: CDR1 LGHNA, CDR2 YSLEER. CDR3 sequence: CASSQDYGGRIQNTYEQYF. The DNA for the CDR3 is TGCGCCAGCAGCCAAGATTACGGCGGGAGGATTCAGAATACCTACGAGCAGTACTTC.

This clonotype was seen a few times. The rearrangement uses TRBV7-2 and TRBJ1-1, with D tentatively TRBD1 (5 bases). V lost 2 bases and J 4 bases, leaving 8 bases between the germline ends. Germline V gene sequence: CDR1 SGHTA, CDR2 FQGNSA. The CDR3 is made up of 13 amino acids. The CDR3 here is CASSLSGLTEAFF. CDR3 in DNA: TGTGCCAGCAGCTTATCAGGGCTCACTGAAGCTTTCTTT.

V gene TRBV5-6 combines with J gene TRBJ2-3, with 12 bases identical to TRBD2. CDR1 and CDR2 from the germline V gene are SGHDT and YYEEEE. J lost 2 bases, V lost 0 bases, and 7 bases had no gene match. The CDR3 is made up of 18 amino acids. The CDR3 sequence: CASSLATSGRPLTDTQYF. CDR3 bases: TGTGCCAGCAGCTTGGCCACTAGCGGGAGGCCCCTCACAGATACGCAGTATTTT.

This clonotype was picked up a small number of times. The chain employs TRBV7-9 and TRBJ2-7; no definite D call. The CDR3 sequence is 13 residues long. With 4 bases removed from V and 2 bases from J, the gap between germline ends came to 9 bases. Germline values: CDR1 SEHNR, CDR2 FQNEAQ (reference sequence). The CDR3 DNA reads as TGTGCCAGCAGCTCCCTTGGTCCCTACGAGCAGTACTTC. Translated: CASSSLGPYEQYF.

The chain combines TRBV10-3 with TRBJ1-5, with D possibly being TRBD1 (5 bases). Trimming left V 10 bases short and J 1 base short, with 11 bases between. CDR3 length: 13 amino acids. Germline CDR1 is ENHRY and CDR2 is SYGVKD. The DNA of the CDR3 is TGTGCCACCAAGTGGGACAGCAATCAGCCCCAGCATTTT. Amino acid sequence: CATKWDSNQPQHF.

The sample holds a few counts of this clonotype. The rearrangement joins TRBV5-1 to TRBJ2-4, with D possibly matching TRBD1 (6 bases). This CDR3 contains 14 residues. CDR1 SGHRS and CDR2 YFSETQ come from the germline V gene. Trimming cost V 4 bases and J 1 base, with 9 bases left between them. Here the CDR3 reads CASSRGTAKNIQYF. DNA of the CDR3: TGCGCCAGCAGCAGGGGGACCGCCAAAAACATTCAGTACTTC. The full variable domain, with the rest looked up from reference TRBV5-1 and TRBJ2-4, is KAGVTQTPRYLIKTRGQQVTLSCSPISGHRSVSWYQQTPGQGLQFLFEYFSETQRNKGNFPGRFSGRQFSNSRSEMNVSTLELGDSALYLCASSRGTAKNIQYFGAGTRLSVL.

This clonotype was seen a few times. The V gene is TRBV4-3, the J gene TRBJ2-1; a weak D match, TRBD2 (6 bases). The germline V and J ends were trimmed by 0 bases and 3 bases, with 9 bases remaining between them. CDR3 length equals 15 residues. Germline loops: CDR1 LGHNA, CDR2 YSLEER. CDR3 sequence (DNA): TGCGCCAGCAGCCAAGATTCAGCGGGCTACAATGAGCAGTTCTTC. Its translation is CASSQDSAGYNEQFF.

About this clonotype: The DNA is left out, because the CDR3 cannot be placed on it with certainty; the CDR3 is given as TCRdb lists it. The J gene is TRBJ2-7, the V gene TRBV20-1; the DNA was not compared with TRBD2, the D call given in the table. Germline V CDR1 and CDR2: DFQATT, SNEGSKA (reference sequence). Counting both end residues, the CDR3 totals 15 amino acids. CDR3 sequence: CSATTSGRLGDEQYF.

At least ten counts were recorded for this clonotype. The chain uses TRBV3-1 and TRBJ1-2, with 9 bases lining up with TRBD1. Germline lookup yields CDR1 LGHDT and CDR2 YNNKEL (reference sequence). Trimming removed 5 bases from V and 7 bases from J; junction bases left unmatched: 8. CDR3 length equals 14 residues. CDR3 residues: CASSSPGTGSGYTF. CDR3 nucleotide sequence: TGTGCCAGCAGCAGCCCCGGGACAGGGTCTGGCTACACCTTC.

The chain joins TRBV20-1 to TRBJ2-7; perhaps TRBD2 as D (6 bases). The CDR3 extends over 15 amino acids. Germline loops: CDR1 DFQATT, CDR2 SNEGSKA (reference sequence). V was trimmed by 4 bases and J by 2 bases, leaving 18 bases between them. This chain's CDR3 is CSATFLRDLPYEQYF. In nucleotides, the CDR3 is TGCAGTGCTACCTTCCTACGGGACTTACCCTACGAGCAGTACTTC.

The sample holds one count of this clonotype. The chain is built from TRBV20-1 and TRBJ2-2, with D unclear. Looked up from germline, CDR1 is DFQATT and CDR2 is SNEGSKA (reference sequence). V was cut by 3 bases and J by 6 bases, with 8 bases left in between. The CDR3 is made up of 12 amino acids. The CDR3 loop reads CSASGFAGELFF. The CDR3 DNA is TGCAGTGCTAGTGGGTTCGCCGGGGAGCTGTTTTTT.

V usage is TRBV7-2 and J usage is TRBJ2-7, with 8 nucleotides matching TRBD2. V lost 5 bases to trimming and J lost 8 bases; unmatched junction nucleotides: 17. Looked up from germline, CDR1 is SGHTA and CDR2 is FQGNSA. The CDR3 has 16 residues. The CDR3 spells CASSLYLTSGILQQYF. The CDR3 region has the DNA TGTGCCAGCAGCCTATACCTCACTAGCGGCATTCTCCAGCAGTACTTC.

This clonotype was seen ten or more times. The chain has TRBV7-9 and TRBJ2-1; 9 nucleotides line up with TRBD2. V was pared by 6 bases and J by 6 bases, with 6 bases of the junction left unmatched. This CDR3 contains 14 residues. The germline V gene encodes CDR1 SEHNR and CDR2 FQNEAQ (reference sequence). The DNA of the CDR3 is TGTGCCAGCAGTCTAAGCGGGGGGCTCAATGAGCAGTTCTTC. Protein: CASSLSGGLNEQFF.

The chain employs TRBV20-1 and TRBJ2-7, with D perhaps being TRBD1 or TRBD2 (6 bases each). The CDR3 loop spans 14 amino acids. V was shortened by 0 bases and J by 7 bases, with 16 bases between the two germline ends. Per the germline V gene, CDR1 is DFQATT and CDR2 is SNEGSKA (reference sequence). The CDR3 DNA reads TGCAGTGCTAGAGAGCCCGGCGGGACAATAGAGCAGTACTTC. It codes for CSAREPGGTIEQYF.

J is TRBJ2-2 and V is TRBV2; D is ambiguous. The CDR3 is 12 amino acids. Germline CDR1 SNHLY, CDR2 FYNNEI. CDR3 amino acids: CASGANTGELFF. The CDR3, as DNA: TGTGCTTCAGGTGCAAACACCGGGGAGCTGTTTTTT.